This TCR beta chain was observed in a study of T cell responses to AZD1222 COVID-19 vaccine. CDR3 size: 14 residues. Per germline, CDR1 MDHEN and CDR2 SYDVKM. V lost 3 bases and J 7 bases, leaving 10 bases between the germline ends. In regard to this clone: The antigen remains undetermined.

Assay: immunoSEQ multiplex PCR; the TCRdb copy retains only in-frame clones and omits some. The sample gives more than 150,000 clones, roughly 90% of which show up once; about 4.4% is in the top ten. Whole-study results and caveats: Donors skewed white British and female; clonal diversity was possibly underestimated. Vaccine-associated CD4 TCRs ranged over spike, dominating at 160-218 and 743-854. Spike-specific TCR breadth and depth were elevated following two AZD1222 doses. Close to half of spike-specific TCRs reportedly recognize unmutated variant regions.

The sequences come from peripheral blood, collected on day 0 of AZD1222 vaccination. The chain employs TRBV28 and TRBJ1-6; unclear D gene. The clonotype was recovered from an adult in good health. CDR3 nucleotides: TGTGCCAGCAGTTTGAGGGTTTACAATTCACCCCTCCACTTT. Its translation is CASSLRVYNSPLHF.